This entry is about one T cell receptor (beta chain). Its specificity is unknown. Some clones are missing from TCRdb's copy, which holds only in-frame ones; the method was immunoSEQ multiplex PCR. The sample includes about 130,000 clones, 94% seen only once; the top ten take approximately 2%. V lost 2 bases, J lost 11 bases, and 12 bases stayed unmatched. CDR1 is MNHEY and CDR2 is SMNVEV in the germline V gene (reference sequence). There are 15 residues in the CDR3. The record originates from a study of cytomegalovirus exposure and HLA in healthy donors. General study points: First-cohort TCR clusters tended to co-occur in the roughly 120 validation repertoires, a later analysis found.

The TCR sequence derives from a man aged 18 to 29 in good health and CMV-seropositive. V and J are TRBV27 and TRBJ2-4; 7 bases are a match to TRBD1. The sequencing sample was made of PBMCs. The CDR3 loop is CASSLNRLTGTVQYF. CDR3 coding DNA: TGTGCCAGCAGTTTAAACCGCCTGACAGGGACCGTTCAGTACTTC.